The 11 T cell receptor beta chains reported below all come from one sample, sequenced in a study of radiation and T cells in renal cell carcinoma. Time point given: blood 4 weeks post-SBRT, at nephrectomy. The treatment here: 15 Gy SBRT to primary tumor, nephrectomy 4 weeks later. The data were produced by immunoSEQ multiplex PCR, yet TCRdb's version contains in-frame clones alone and is incomplete. The sample has approximately 86,000 clones, roughly 80% seen once. Source: blood, taken from a patient whose treatment included radiotherapy and nephrectomy. These receptors came from a man between 45 and 60 years old with renal cell carcinoma.

The V gene is TRBV6-6, the J gene TRBJ1-2; a possible D gene is TRBD1 (6 bases). Deletions cut 4 bases from V and 4 bases from J, with 10 bases between. The CDR3 runs 13 residues. Per the germline V gene, CDR1 is MNHNY and CDR2 is SVGAGI (reference sequence). The CDR3 sequence: CASSSEGVYGYTF. The CDR3 DNA reads as TGTGCCAGCAGTTCGGAGGGGGTCTATGGCTACACCTTC.

V is TRBV7-2 and J is TRBJ1-1; D remains ambiguous. This CDR3 spans 13 amino acids. Germline V gene lookup returns CDR1 SGHTA and CDR2 FQGNSA. V was cut by 3 bases and J by 7 bases, with 12 bases left in between. The CDR3 region has the DNA TGTGCCAGCAGCTTTAACGACAATAATGAAGCTTTCTTT. Translating gives CASSFNDNNEAFF.

The chain uses TRBV14 and TRBJ1-2, with unresolved D. The CDR3 has 13 amino acids. The V and J ends lost 0 bases and 4 bases respectively, with 6 bases between them. CDR1 is SGHDN, CDR2 FVKESK, per germline. The CDR3 spells CASSQDGLYGYTF. Written as DNA, the CDR3 is TGTGCCAGCAGCCAAGATGGCCTCTATGGCTACACCTTC.

This chain uses TRBV2 with TRBJ2-3, with TRBD2 identical over 8 bases. The CDR3 runs to 12 residues. Germline CDR1 SNHLY, CDR2 FYNNEI. Trimming cost V 9 bases and J 7 bases; bases outside gene matches: 6. In DNA form, the CDR3 reads TGTGCCAGTTCGGGGGGGGCGCATACGCAGTATTTT. Amino acid sequence: CASSGGAHTQYF.

The rearrangement joins TRBV7-4 to TRBJ2-2, with TRBD1 matching 8 bases. The CDR3 totals 16 residues. The V and J ends lost 5 bases and 6 bases, in that order; junction bases with no gene match: 11. CDR1 SGHVT and CDR2 SQSDAQ come from the germline V gene. CDR3 sequence reads: CASSPPRTGMAGELFF. The DNA for the CDR3 is TGTGCCAGCAGCCCGCCCCGGACAGGGATGGCCGGGGAGCTGTTTTTT. Looking up the rest from reference TRBV7-4 and TRBJ2-2 gives the full variable domain: GAGVSQSPRYKVAKRGRDVALRCDSISGHVTLYWYRQTLGQGSEVLTYSQSDAQRDKSGRPSGRFSAERPERSVSTLKIQRTEQGDSAVYLCASSPPRTGMAGELFFGEGSRLTVL.

The V gene is TRBV19, the J gene TRBJ2-7; perhaps TRBD1 as D (6 bases). V was trimmed by 8 bases and J by 3 bases, leaving 17 bases between them. CDR3 length: 14 residues. Per the germline V gene, CDR1 is LNHDA and CDR2 is SQIVND (reference sequence). The CDR3 DNA follows: TGTGCCAGTGGAAGACGGGACACCTTCTACGAGCAGTACTTC. It encodes CASGRRDTFYEQYF. Looking up the rest from reference TRBV19 and TRBJ2-7 gives the full variable domain: DGGITQSPKYLFRKEGQNVTLSCEQNLNHDAMYWYRQDPGQGLRLIYYSQIVNDFQKGDIAEGYSVSREKKESFPLTVTSAQKNPTAFYLCASGRRDTFYEQYFGPGTRLTVT.

The rearrangement joins TRBV28 to TRBJ1-2; 7 bases line up with TRBD1. Germline-derived CDR1 and CDR2 are MDHEN and SYDVKM. The CDR3 loop spans 16 amino acids. J was trimmed by 8 bases and V by 2 bases; bases with no gene match: 14. DNA of the CDR3: TGTGCCAGCAGTTTACCTCGACAGGGACCGTCGACGGGCTACACCTTC. It codes for CASSLPRQGPSTGYTF.

This rearrangement joins TRBV2 to TRBJ2-7; 8 nucleotides match TRBD2. V was clipped by 10 bases and J by 3 bases; unmatched bases: 5. From germline, CDR1 is SNHLY and CDR2 FYNNEI. The CDR3 consists of 12 residues. CDR3 nucleotides: TGTGCCACCGGGGCGGGGGGCTACGAGCAGTACTTC. It codes for CATGAGGYEQYF.

The rearrangement uses TRBV29-1 and TRBJ2-3; D is undetermined. Germline V gives CDR1 SQVTM, CDR2 ANQGSEA. The CDR3 is made up of 11 amino acids. The germline V and J ends were trimmed by 5 bases and 4 bases, with 7 bases remaining between them. The CDR3 spells CSVPKPDTQYF. The CDR3 region has the DNA TGCAGCGTTCCAAAACCAGATACGCAGTATTTT.

The chain is built from TRBV5-1 and TRBJ2-7; 14 bases line up with TRBD2. Unmatched junction bases numbered 7, after V lost 4 bases and J lost 7 bases. Germline loops: CDR1 SGHRS, CDR2 YFSETQ. This CDR3 has 15 residues. DNA of the CDR3: TGCGCCAGCAGCGCGGGACTAGCGGGAGCTCGGGAGCAGTACTTC. As protein: CASSAGLAGAREQYF. Combining the CDR3 with reference TRBV5-1 and TRBJ2-7 gives the whole variable domain KAGVTQTPRYLIKTRGQQVTLSCSPISGHRSVSWYQQTPGQGLQFLFEYFSETQRNKGNFPGRFSGRQFSNSRSEMNVSTLELGDSALYLCASSAGLAGAREQYFGPGTRLTVT.

As for this clone: Other DNA sequences in this specimen translate into the identical CDR3. This sequence joins TRBV5-1 and TRBJ1-1; tentatively, D is TRBD1 (5 bases). Germline V gene lookup returns CDR1 SGHRS and CDR2 YFSETQ. Trimming removed 0 bases from V and 0 bases from J, with 9 bases in between. This CDR3 is built from 15 residues. The CDR3: CASSLDRGMNTEAFF. CDR3 DNA: TGCGCCAGCAGCTTGGACCGGGGGATGAACACTGAAGCTTTCTTT. Full variable domain (rest looked up from reference TRBV5-1 and TRBJ1-1): KAGVTQTPRYLIKTRGQQVTLSCSPISGHRSVSWYQQTPGQGLQFLFEYFSETQRNKGNFPGRFSGRQFSNSRSEMNVSTLELGDSALYLCASSLDRGMNTEAFFGQGTRLTVV.